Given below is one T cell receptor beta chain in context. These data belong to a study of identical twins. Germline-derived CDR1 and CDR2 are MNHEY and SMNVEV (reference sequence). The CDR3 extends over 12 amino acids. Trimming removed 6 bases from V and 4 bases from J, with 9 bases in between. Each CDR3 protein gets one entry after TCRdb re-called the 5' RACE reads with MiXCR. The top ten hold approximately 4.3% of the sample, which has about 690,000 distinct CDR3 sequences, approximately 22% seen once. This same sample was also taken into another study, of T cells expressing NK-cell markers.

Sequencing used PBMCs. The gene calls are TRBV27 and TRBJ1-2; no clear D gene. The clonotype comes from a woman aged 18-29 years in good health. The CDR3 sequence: CASSGNGYGYTF. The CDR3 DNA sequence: TGTGCCAGCAGCGGAAATGGCTATGGCTACACCTTC.